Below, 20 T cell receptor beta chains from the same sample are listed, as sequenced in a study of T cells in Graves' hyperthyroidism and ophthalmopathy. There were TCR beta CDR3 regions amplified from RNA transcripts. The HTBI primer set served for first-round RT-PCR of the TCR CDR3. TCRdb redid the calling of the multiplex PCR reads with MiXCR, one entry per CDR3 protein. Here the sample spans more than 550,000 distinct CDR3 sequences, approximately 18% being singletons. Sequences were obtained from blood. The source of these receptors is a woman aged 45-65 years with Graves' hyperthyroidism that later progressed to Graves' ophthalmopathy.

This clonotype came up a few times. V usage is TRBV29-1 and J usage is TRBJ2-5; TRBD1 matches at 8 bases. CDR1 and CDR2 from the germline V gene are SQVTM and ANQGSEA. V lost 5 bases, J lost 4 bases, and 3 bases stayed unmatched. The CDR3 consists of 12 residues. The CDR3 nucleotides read TGCAGCGTTCGGACAGGGTCAGAGACCCAGTACTTC. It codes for CSVRTGSETQYF. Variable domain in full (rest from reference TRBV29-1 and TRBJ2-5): SAVISQKPSRDICQRGTSLTIQCQVDSQVTMMFWYRQQPGQSLTLIATANQGSEATYESGFVIDKFPISRPNLTFSTLTVSNMSPEDSSIYLCSVRTGSETQYFGPGTRLLVL.

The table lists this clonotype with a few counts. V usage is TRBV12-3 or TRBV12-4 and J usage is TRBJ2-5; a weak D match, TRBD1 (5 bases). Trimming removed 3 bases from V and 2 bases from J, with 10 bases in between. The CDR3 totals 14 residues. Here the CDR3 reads CASSFRGPQETQYF. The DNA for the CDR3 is TGTGCCAGCAGTTTTAGGGGCCCTCAAGAGACCCAGTACTTC.

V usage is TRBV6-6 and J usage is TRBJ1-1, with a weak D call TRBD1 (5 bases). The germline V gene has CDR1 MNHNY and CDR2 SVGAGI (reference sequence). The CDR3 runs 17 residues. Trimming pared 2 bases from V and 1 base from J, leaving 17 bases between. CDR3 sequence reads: CASSYALSGLRNTEAFF. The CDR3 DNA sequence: TGTGCCAGCAGTTACGCTCTCTCGGGACTTCGGAACACTGAAGCTTTCTTT.

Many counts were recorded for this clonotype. The CDR3 DNA sequence: TGTGCCAGCAGTGAAGCCCGGGGCGCTACAGATACGCAGTATTTT. Its translation is CASSEARGATDTQYF. V is TRBV6-1 and J is TRBJ2-3, with D perhaps assigned TRBD1 or TRBD2 (5 bases each). There are 15 residues in the CDR3. Trimming shortened V by 0 bases and J by 3 bases, and 10 bases separated the two germline ends. The germline V gene has CDR1 MNHNS and CDR2 SASEGT.

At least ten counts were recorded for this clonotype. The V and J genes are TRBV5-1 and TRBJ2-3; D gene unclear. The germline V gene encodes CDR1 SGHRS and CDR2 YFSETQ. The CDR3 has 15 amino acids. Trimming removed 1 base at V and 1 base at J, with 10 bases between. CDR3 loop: CASSLYFSGTDTQYF. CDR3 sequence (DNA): TGCGCCAGCAGCTTGTATTTCTCGGGCACAGATACGCAGTATTTT.

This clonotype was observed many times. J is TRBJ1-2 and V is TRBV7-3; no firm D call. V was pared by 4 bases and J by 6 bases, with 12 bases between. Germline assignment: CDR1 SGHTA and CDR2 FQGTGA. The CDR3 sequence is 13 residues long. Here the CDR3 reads CASSSYPGNGYTF. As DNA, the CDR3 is TGTGCCAGCAGCTCCTACCCGGGAAATGGCTACACCTTC.

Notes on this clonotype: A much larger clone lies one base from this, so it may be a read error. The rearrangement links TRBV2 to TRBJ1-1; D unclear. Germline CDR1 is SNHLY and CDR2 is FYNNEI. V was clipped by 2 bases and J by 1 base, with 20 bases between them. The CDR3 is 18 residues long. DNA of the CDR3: TGTGCCAGCAGTGAATCGGGGAATCTAAAGGTACAGAACACTGAAGCTTTCTTT. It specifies CASSESGNLKVQNTEAFF.

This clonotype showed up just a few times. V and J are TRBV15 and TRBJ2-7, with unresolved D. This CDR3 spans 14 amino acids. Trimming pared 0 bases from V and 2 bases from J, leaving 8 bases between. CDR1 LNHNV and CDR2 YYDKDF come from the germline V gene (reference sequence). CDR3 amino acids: CATSRDSAAYEQYF. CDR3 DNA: TGTGCCACCAGCAGAGATTCGGCAGCCTACGAGCAGTACTTC.

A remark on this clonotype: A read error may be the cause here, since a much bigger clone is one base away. In DNA form, the CDR3 reads TGTGCCTGGAACGCCCGAACTGAAGCTCTCTTT. Its translation is CAWNARTEALF. The gene calls are TRBV30 and TRBJ1-1; unclear D gene. The CDR3 covers 11 residues. Germline loops: CDR1 GTSNPN, CDR2 SVGIG (reference sequence).

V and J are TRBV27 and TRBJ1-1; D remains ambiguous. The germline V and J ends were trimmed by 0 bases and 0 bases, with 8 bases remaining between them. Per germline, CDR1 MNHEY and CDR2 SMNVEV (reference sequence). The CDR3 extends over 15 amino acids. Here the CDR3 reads CASSLSRPLNTEAFF. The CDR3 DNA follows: TGTGCCAGCAGTTTATCTCGACCCTTGAACACTGAAGCTTTCTTT.

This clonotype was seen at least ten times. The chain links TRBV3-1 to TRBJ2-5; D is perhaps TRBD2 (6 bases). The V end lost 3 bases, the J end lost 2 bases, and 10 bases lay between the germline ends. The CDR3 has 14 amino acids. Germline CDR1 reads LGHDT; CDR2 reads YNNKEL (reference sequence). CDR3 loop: CASSQEGGQETQYF. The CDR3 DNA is TGTGCCAGCAGCCAGGAGGGCGGACAAGAGACCCAGTACTTC.

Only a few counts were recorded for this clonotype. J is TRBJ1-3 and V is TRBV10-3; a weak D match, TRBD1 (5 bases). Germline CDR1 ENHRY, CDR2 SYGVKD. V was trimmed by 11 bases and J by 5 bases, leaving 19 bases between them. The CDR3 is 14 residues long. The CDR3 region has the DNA TGTGCCGCGTCGCAGGGTATTGAGAGAAACACCATATATTTT. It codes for CAASQGIERNTIYF.

CDR3 sequence (DNA): TGCGCCAGCAGCAAAACGGGGCTGGGATCCGAGACCCAGTACTTC. The encoded protein is CASSKTGLGSETQYF. The chain recombines TRBV4-1 with TRBJ2-5; either TRBD1 or TRBD2 may supply D (5 bases each). Germline V gene sequence: CDR1 MGHRA, CDR2 YSYEKL. This CDR3 is built from 15 residues. The germline V and J ends were trimmed by 5 bases and 5 bases, with 18 bases remaining between them.

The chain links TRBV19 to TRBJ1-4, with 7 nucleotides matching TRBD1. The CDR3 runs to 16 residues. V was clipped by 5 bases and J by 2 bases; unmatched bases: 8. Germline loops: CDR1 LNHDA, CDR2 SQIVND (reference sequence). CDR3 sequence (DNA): TGTGCCAGTAGTCCACGACAGGGAGTCACTAATGAAAAACTGTTTTTT. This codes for CASSPRQGVTNEKLFF. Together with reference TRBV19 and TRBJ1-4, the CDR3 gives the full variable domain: DGGITQSPKYLFRKEGQNVTLSCEQNLNHDAMYWYRQDPGQGLRLIYYSQIVNDFQKGDIAEGYSVSREKKESFPLTVTSAQKNPTAFYLCASSPRQGVTNEKLFFGSGTQLSVL.

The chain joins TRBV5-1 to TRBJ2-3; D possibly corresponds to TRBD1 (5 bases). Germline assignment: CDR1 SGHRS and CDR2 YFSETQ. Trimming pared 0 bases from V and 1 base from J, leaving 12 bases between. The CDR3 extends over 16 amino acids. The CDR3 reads CASSLEGREGTDTQYF. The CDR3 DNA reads TGCGCCAGCAGCTTGGAAGGCAGGGAAGGCACAGATACGCAGTATTTT. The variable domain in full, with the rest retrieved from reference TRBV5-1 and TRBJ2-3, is KAGVTQTPRYLIKTRGQQVTLSCSPISGHRSVSWYQQTPGQGLQFLFEYFSETQRNKGNFPGRFSGRQFSNSRSEMNVSTLELGDSALYLCASSLEGREGTDTQYFGPGTRLTVL.

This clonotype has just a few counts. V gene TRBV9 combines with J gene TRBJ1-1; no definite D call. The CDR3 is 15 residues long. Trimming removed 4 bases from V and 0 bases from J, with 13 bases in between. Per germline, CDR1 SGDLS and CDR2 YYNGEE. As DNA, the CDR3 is TGTGCCAGCAGCCCACGAGACAAGATGAACACTGAAGCTTTCTTT. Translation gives CASSPRDKMNTEAFF.

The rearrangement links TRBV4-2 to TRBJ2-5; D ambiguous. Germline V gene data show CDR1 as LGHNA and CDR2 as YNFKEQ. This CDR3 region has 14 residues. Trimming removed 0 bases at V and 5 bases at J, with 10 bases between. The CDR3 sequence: CASSQDKGGETQYF. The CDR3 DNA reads TGTGCCAGCAGCCAAGATAAGGGTGGGGAGACCCAGTACTTC.

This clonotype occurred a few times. The CDR3 is CAGLRPGRSPLHF. As DNA, the CDR3 is TGTGCCGGCCTCCGGCCAGGGCGGTCACCCCTCCACTTT. The chain carries TRBV18 and TRBJ1-6; weak D call: TRBD1 (5 bases). With 11 bases removed from V and 10 bases from J, the gap between germline ends came to 18 bases. The CDR3 sequence is 13 residues long. Germline CDR1 reads KGHSH; CDR2 reads LQKENI.

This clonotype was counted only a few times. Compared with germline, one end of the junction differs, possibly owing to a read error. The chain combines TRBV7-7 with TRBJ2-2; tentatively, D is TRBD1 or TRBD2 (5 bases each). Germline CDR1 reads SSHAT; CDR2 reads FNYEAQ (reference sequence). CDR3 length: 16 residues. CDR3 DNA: TGTGCTAGCAGCCAATCAGGGAGTCTCGACACCGGGGAGCTGTTTTTT. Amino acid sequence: CASSQSGSLDTGELFF.

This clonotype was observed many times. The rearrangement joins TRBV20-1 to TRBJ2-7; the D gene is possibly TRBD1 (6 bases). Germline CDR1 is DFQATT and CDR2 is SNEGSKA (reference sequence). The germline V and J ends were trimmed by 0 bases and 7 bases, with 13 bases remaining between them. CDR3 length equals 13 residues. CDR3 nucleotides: TGCAGTGCTAGAGATCTCGGACAGCCTGAGCAGTACTTC. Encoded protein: CSARDLGQPEQYF.